The clone carrying this TCR beta chain was counted many times. No antigen is known for it. The sample originates from a study of T cells after yellow fever vaccination. Study-level findings and limits: A small proportion of clonotypes was detected in both the CD4 and CD8 compartments. In FACS-sorted repertoires, abundant clonotypes from the bulk population could appear as contaminants. Post-booster reappearance was seen for most primary-vaccination clones (about 96% CD4, roughly 91% CD8).

Germline V gene lookup returns CDR1 SGHTS and CDR2 YDEGEE. The CDR3 has 19 amino acids. With V trimmed by 4 bases and J by 5 bases, 14 bases remained unmatched. The study made its TCR cDNA through 5'RACE template switching. That step introduced a universal primer site along with UMIs. A single record per CDR3 protein comes from TCRdb applying MiXCR to the 5' RACE reads. There are 250,000 to 400,000 distinct CDR3 sequences in the sample; around 4.4% occur only once, and less than 20% lies in the top ten. The rearrangement joins TRBV5-8 to TRBJ2-3; 15 nucleotides align to TRBD2. The receptor was derived from a young man who received the YFV17D yellow fever vaccine. The sample consisted of PBMCs, taken 15 days after the yellow fever booster vaccination. CDR3 sequence: CASSAGTSGGISSGDTQYF. The CDR3 DNA reads TGTGCCAGCAGCGCCGGGACTAGCGGGGGGATATCCTCGGGAGATACGCAGTATTTT.